This T cell receptor beta chain was observed in a study of T-cell memory formation after mild COVID-19. TCRdb independently ran MiXCR on the 5' RACE reads; one entry per CDR3 protein. The top ten clones hold approximately 8.1% of a sample with 350,000 to 500,000 distinct CDR3 sequences, approximately 20% of them seen once. Study outcomes and limitations: Pre-infection memory showed some responding clones, and this suggested that cross-reactive memory joined.

On this clonotype itself: Its antigen remains unknown.

CDR1 and CDR2 from the germline V gene are SGHTA and FQGNSA. V gave up 1 base and J gave up 1 base, with 12 bases separating them. The CDR3 totals 16 residues. This chain uses TRBV7-2 with TRBJ2-3; tentatively, D is TRBD2 (5 bases). The sequence came from an adult woman who had mild COVID-19 (a few samples of this study predate the infection). Cell type and time point are not known. The sample comprised PBMCs or a T cell subset sorted from them (not recorded which). CDR3 nucleotide sequence: TGTGCCAGCAGCTTAGTCCCGGAGGCTGGCACAGATACGCAGTATTTT. Amino acid sequence: CASSLVPEAGTDTQYF. The full variable domain, in which reference TRBV7-2 and TRBJ2-3 provide the parts outside the CDR3, is GAGVSQSPSNKVTEKGKDVELRCDPISGHTALYWYRQSLGQGLEFLIYFQGNSAPDKSGLPSDRFSAERTGGSVSTLTIQRTQQEDSAVYLCASSLVPEAGTDTQYFGPGTRLTVL.